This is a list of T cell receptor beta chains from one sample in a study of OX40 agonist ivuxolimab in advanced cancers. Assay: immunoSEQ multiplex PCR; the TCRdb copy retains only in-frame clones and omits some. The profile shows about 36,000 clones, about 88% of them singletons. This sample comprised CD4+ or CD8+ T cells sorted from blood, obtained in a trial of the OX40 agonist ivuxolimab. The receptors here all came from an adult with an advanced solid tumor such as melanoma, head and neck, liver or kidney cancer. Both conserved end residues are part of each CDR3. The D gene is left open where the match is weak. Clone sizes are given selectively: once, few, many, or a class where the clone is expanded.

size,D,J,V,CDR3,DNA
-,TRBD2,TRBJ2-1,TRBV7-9,CASSFQGGSSYNEQFF,TGTGCCAGCAGCTTTCAGGGAGGGAGCTCCTACAATGAGCAGTTCTTC
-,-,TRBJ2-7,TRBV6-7,CASSYSAAFYEQYF,TGTGCCAGCAGTTACTCCGCAGCCTTCTACGAGCAGTACTTC
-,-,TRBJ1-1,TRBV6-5,CASSYEGYRGTEAFF,TGTGCCAGCAGTTACGAGGGGTATCGGGGCACTGAAGCTTTCTTT
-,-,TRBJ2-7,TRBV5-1,CASSFPVGEGYEQYF,TGCGCCAGCAGCTTCCCGGTAGGAGAGGGCTACGAGCAGTACTTC
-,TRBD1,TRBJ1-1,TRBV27,CASSLSTVSDRAFF,TGTGCCAGCAGTTTATCGACGGTTTCGGACAGGGCTTTCTTT
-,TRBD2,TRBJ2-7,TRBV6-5,CASSYRGVYEQYF,TGTGCCAGCAGTTATCGGGGGGTCTACGAGCAGTACTTC
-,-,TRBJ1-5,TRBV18,CASSPGDPYSNQPQHF,TGTGCCAGCTCACCAGGGGACCCGTATAGCAATCAGCCCCAGCATTTT
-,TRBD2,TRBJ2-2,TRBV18,CASSLGLAGVVAGELFF,TGTGCCAGCTCACTTGGCCTAGCGGGAGTTGTGGCCGGGGAGCTGTTTTTT
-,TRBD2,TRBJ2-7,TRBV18,CASSSISWASGTYEQYF,TGTGCCAGCTCATCCATCAGCTGGGCTAGCGGCACTTACGAGCAGTACTTC
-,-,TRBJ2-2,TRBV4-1,CASSQDRQRWSTGELFF,TGCGCCAGCAGCCAAGATCGCCAGCGGTGGTCGACCGGGGAGCTGTTTTTT
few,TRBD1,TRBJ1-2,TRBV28,CASRGQLSHTF,TGTGCCAGCCGGGGACAGCTTTCGCACACCTTC